Below, 25 T cell receptor beta chains from the same sample are listed, as sequenced in a study of molecular identifiers for immune sequencing clone quantification. Using its own MiXCR run on the PCR reads, TCRdb lists one record per CDR3 protein. The table includes more than 300,000 distinct CDR3 sequences, over 20% detected once. Sequences were obtained from naive CD8+ T cells from blood, with Jurkat cell RNA spiked in. The sample's subset: FACS-sorted CD8+CD4-CCR7+CD45RA+ naive T cells. The receptors were gathered from a human donor in good health. Some libraries in this study had Jurkat cell RNA spiked in.

In the case of this clonotype: Germline and junction disagree at one end, which may indicate a read error. The rearrangement joins TRBV7-9 to TRBJ2-5; weak D call: TRBD1 (5 bases). Per the germline V gene, CDR1 is SEHNR and CDR2 is FQNEAQ (reference sequence). CDR3 length: 16 amino acids. The CDR3, as DNA: TGTGCCAGCGGCTTAATGACAGATCTGTACCAAGAGACCCAGTACTTC. It codes for CASGLMTDLYQETQYF.

There are many counts of this clonotype. This chain links TRBV29-1 with TRBJ2-2; no firm D call. The CDR3 length is 12 residues. Trimming pared 5 bases from V and 1 base from J, leaving 5 bases between. Germline assignment: CDR1 SQVTM and CDR2 ANQGSEA. The CDR3 DNA reads TGCAGCGTTCCTATGAACACCGGGGAGCTGTTTTTT. Translated, it gives CSVPMNTGELFF.

The rearrangement joins TRBV30 to TRBJ1-4; TRBD1 agrees at 9 bases. The germline V gene encodes CDR1 GTSNPN and CDR2 SVGIG (reference sequence). The V segment lost 1 base and the J segment 3 bases; nucleotides outside the gene matches: 6. This CDR3 has 16 residues. The CDR3 sequence is CAWSAGQGFPNEKLFF. CDR3 DNA: TGTGCCTGGAGTGCAGGACAGGGGTTCCCTAATGAAAAACTGTTTTTT.

At least ten counts were recorded for this clonotype. The CDR3 nucleotides read TGTGCCAGCAGTACAGGACAGTTTATTAATCAGCCCCAGCATTTT. This encodes CASSTGQFINQPQHF. The chain couples TRBV6-2 or TRBV6-3 to TRBJ1-5; D possibly corresponds to TRBD1 (6 bases). Germline CDR1 MNHEY, CDR2 SVGEGT. This CDR3 is 15 amino acids long. Deletions cut 5 bases from V and 4 bases from J, with 15 bases between.

Regarding this clonotype: Germline and junction disagree at one end, which may indicate a read error. The rearrangement uses TRBV4-1 and TRBJ1-1; 7 nucleotides match TRBD1. The CDR3 has 13 residues. The germline CDR1 and CDR2 sequences are MGHRA and YSYEKL. The CDR3 DNA follows: TGCGCCAGCAGCCCAAGACAGGGAGCGGAAGCTTCCTTT. Translation: CASSPRQGAEASF.

This clonotype was seen many times. V and J are TRBV7-2 and TRBJ2-5; D uncertain. Trimming shortened V by 4 bases and J by 2 bases, and 11 bases separated the two germline ends. Germline CDR1 is SGHTA and CDR2 is FQGNSA. The CDR3 consists of 14 residues. CDR3 coding DNA: TGTGCCAGCAGCTCGGACGTAAATCAAGAGACCCAGTACTTC. This translates into CASSSDVNQETQYF. Filled out from reference TRBV7-2 and TRBJ2-5, the complete variable domain reads GAGVSQSPSNKVTEKGKDVELRCDPISGHTALYWYRQSLGQGLEFLIYFQGNSAPDKSGLPSDRFSAERTGGSVSTLTIQRTQQEDSAVYLCASSSDVNQETQYFGPGTRLLVL.

This clonotype was counted many times. The chain links TRBV2 to TRBJ2-3, with D maybe TRBD2 (5 bases). Germline CDR1 reads SNHLY; CDR2 reads FYNNEI. Trimming took off 5 bases at V and 1 base at J, with 13 bases between the two ends. The CDR3 sequence is 15 residues long. The CDR3 DNA reads as TGTGCCAGCAGTTTGTGGGAGAGAGGCACAGATACGCAGTATTTT. Translating gives CASSLWERGTDTQYF.

This clonotype has at least ten counts. The rearrangement links TRBV25-1 to TRBJ2-1; D not resolved. This CDR3 spans 13 amino acids. Germline values: CDR1 MGHDK, CDR2 SYGVNS. The V and J ends lost 1 base and 5 bases respectively, with 6 bases between them. CDR3 sequence (DNA): TGTGCCAGCAGTGAATTCCTGCACAATGAGCAGTTCTTC. It codes for CASSEFLHNEQFF.

This clonotype was detected only a few times. This may come from a read error, since a much larger clone is one base off. This chain uses TRBV30 with TRBJ2-1, with a weak D call TRBD2 (6 bases). Trimming left V 5 bases short and J 5 bases short, with 13 bases between. The germline gives CDR1 GTSNPN, CDR2 SVGIG (reference sequence). The CDR3 contains 13 residues. DNA of the CDR3: TGTGCCTGGGCCGGGACTGGGAACAATGAGCAGTTCTTC. Translated, it gives CAWAGTGNNEQFF.

The sample holds many counts of this clonotype. V usage is TRBV6-2 or TRBV6-3 and J usage is TRBJ2-7; 7 nucleotides align to TRBD1. In germline, CDR1 is MNHEY, CDR2 SVGEGT. The CDR3 loop spans 16 amino acids. With 5 bases clipped from V and 2 bases from J, the junction kept 12 bases outside the gene matches. The CDR3 region is CASSARQGPKAYEQYF. CDR3 nucleotide sequence: TGTGCCAGCAGTGCGCGACAGGGCCCCAAAGCCTACGAGCAGTACTTC.

Ten or more counts support this clonotype. The V and J genes are TRBV4-2 and TRBJ1-1, with D hard to call. Germline V CDR1 and CDR2: LGHNA, YNFKEQ. CDR3 size: 11 residues. Deletions cut 0 bases from V and 8 bases from J, with 4 bases between. CDR3 loop: CASSQDREAFF. The CDR3 DNA is TGTGCCAGCAGCCAAGACAGGGAAGCTTTCTTT.

This clonotype was seen at least ten times. This rearrangement joins TRBV4-1 to TRBJ2-7; 7 bases match TRBD1. Germline V gene lookup returns CDR1 MGHRA and CDR2 YSYEKL. The CDR3 length is 15 residues. V lost 0 bases and J lost 4; bases outside the gene matches: 6. CDR3 nucleotides: TGCGCCAGCAGCCAAGAGGACAGGACCGTTTACGAGCAGTACTTC. As protein: CASSQEDRTVYEQYF.

This clonotype was counted ten times or more. The chain carries TRBV2 and TRBJ1-1; 11 bases match TRBD1. Germline CDR1 reads SNHLY; CDR2 reads FYNNEI. The length of the CDR3 is 15 residues. Unmatched junction bases numbered 4, after V lost 3 bases and J lost 4 bases. CDR3 protein: CASSDPGTGGTEAFF. CDR3 nucleotide sequence: TGTGCCAGCAGTGATCCCGGGACAGGGGGCACTGAAGCTTTCTTT.

This clonotype was seen ten or more times. This chain uses TRBV27 with TRBJ1-5; 7 bases match TRBD1. The CDR3 runs to 14 residues. Per the germline V gene, CDR1 is MNHEY and CDR2 is SMNVEV (reference sequence). The ends lost 5 bases at V and 6 bases at J; junction bases unmatched: 7. The DNA of the CDR3 is TGTGCCAGCAGTCCACAGGGGTGGGGTCAGCCCCAGCATTTT. Protein: CASSPQGWGQPQHF.

This clonotype was detected many times. The V call is TRBV11-2, the J call TRBJ1-1; 11 bases agree with TRBD1. CDR1 and CDR2 (germline): SGHAT, FQNNGV. There are 14 residues in the CDR3. The J segment lost 5 bases and the V segment lost 5 bases, leaving 4 bases of the junction unmatched. Here the CDR3 DNA reads TGTGCCAGCAGCCCCGGACAGGGGGCTACTGAAGCTTTCTTT. This encodes CASSPGQGATEAFF.

A remark on this clonotype: The junction departs from germline at one end; a sequencing error may be responsible. The rearrangement links TRBV20-1 to TRBJ2-3; perhaps TRBD2 as D (6 bases). CDR1 and CDR2 (germline): DFQATT, SNEGSKA (reference sequence). This CDR3 comprises 12 residues. CDR3 amino acids: CSASGSADTPYF. The CDR3 bases are TGCAGTGCTAGCGGGAGCGCAGATACGCCGTATTTT.

At least ten counts were recorded for this clonotype. The gene calls are TRBV6-2 or TRBV6-3 and TRBJ2-1; D is ambiguous. The CDR3 is 15 residues long. Germline CDR1 and CDR2: MNHEY and SVGEGT. V was trimmed by 0 bases and J by 8 bases, leaving 14 bases between them. Here the CDR3 reads CASSYSPLESHEQFF. The CDR3 DNA reads as TGTGCCAGCAGTTACTCGCCCTTAGAGAGCCATGAGCAGTTCTTC.

Comments on this clonotype: A read error may produce the germline difference seen at one junction end. This chain uses TRBV6-6 with TRBJ2-7; no firm D call. Germline V gene data show CDR1 as MNHNY and CDR2 as SVGAGI (reference sequence). The CDR3 runs 15 residues. The CDR3 DNA follows: TGTGCCAGCAGTCCCGGGCGATCGAGCTCCTACGAGCGGTACTTC. This encodes CASSPGRSSSYERYF.

Comment on this clonotype: A read error may account for a junction end that differs from germline. The V gene is TRBV27, the J gene TRBJ2-4, with a tentative D call TRBD2 (6 bases). The germline V gene has CDR1 MNHEY and CDR2 SMNVEV (reference sequence). The CDR3 has 16 amino acids. This chain's CDR3 is CASSLRQTLAKNIRYF. The CDR3 DNA reads TGTGCCAGCAGTTTACGACAGACACTAGCCAAAAACATTCGGTACTTC.

At least ten counts were recorded for this clonotype. A read error may produce the germline difference seen at one junction end. The CDR3 loop reads CSAGDYEQYF. The CDR3 nucleotides read TGCAGTGCTGGAGACTACGAGCAGTACTTC. The J gene is TRBJ2-7, the V gene TRBV20-1; D is unresolved. CDR3 length: 10 amino acids. CDR1 is DFQATT, CDR2 SNEGSKA, per germline (reference sequence).

This clonotype came up many times. The genes are TRBV14 and TRBJ1-2, with TRBD1 as a possible D gene (6 bases). Trimming shortened V by 5 bases and J by 4 bases, and 17 bases separated the two germline ends. This CDR3 has 15 residues. CDR1 is SGHDN and CDR2 is FVKESK in the germline V gene. The CDR3 here is CASSVKGDSGYGYTF. For the CDR3, the DNA is TGTGCCAGCAGCGTCAAGGGGGATAGCGGCTATGGCTACACCTTC. Together with reference TRBV14 and TRBJ1-2, the CDR3 gives the full variable domain: EAGVTQFPSHSVIEKGQTVTLRCDPISGHDNLYWYRRVMGKEIKFLLHFVKESKQDESGMPNNRFLAERTGGTYSTLKVQPAELEDSGVYFCASSVKGDSGYGYTFGSGTRLTVV.

This clonotype was counted between two and nine times. V usage is TRBV4-1 and J usage is TRBJ2-7; D is unresolved. The CDR3 runs to 17 residues. Trimming took 1 base from V and 0 from J, leaving 16 bases between them. The V gene's germline CDR1 is MGHRA and CDR2 YSYEKL. CDR3 in DNA: TGCGCCAGCAGCCAAGGTTGGGGTACCCGAAGCTCCTACGAGCAGTACTTC. This encodes CASSQGWGTRSSYEQYF.

This clonotype was found many times. The chain employs TRBV20-1 and TRBJ2-2; D not resolved. The CDR3 is 13 amino acids. The ends were cut back, 0 bases at V and 2 bases at J, with 4 bases in the middle. Germline V gene data show CDR1 as DFQATT and CDR2 as SNEGSKA (reference sequence). The CDR3 nucleotides read TGCAGTGCTAGAGATCCCAACACCGGGGAGCTGTTTTTT. The encoded protein is CSARDPNTGELFF.

This clonotype was detected many times. This sequence joins TRBV6-5 and TRBJ2-2; D remains ambiguous. Germline V gene data show CDR1 as MNHEY and CDR2 as SVGAGI. This CDR3 spans 13 amino acids. Between the trimmed V and J ends, which lost 6 bases and 7 bases, there was a span of 12 bases. In DNA, the CDR3 is TGTGCCAGCAGCCCTGGAGAAGGCGGGGAGCTGTTTTTT. Encoded protein: CASSPGEGGELFF.

In its sample, this clonotype was seen many times. The V call is TRBV20-1, the J call TRBJ1-4, with 8 bases fitting TRBD1. Germline trimming cut 5 bases from V and 0 bases from J; bases unmatched to any gene: 8. The CDR3 totals 16 residues. The germline CDR1 and CDR2 sequences are DFQATT and SNEGSKA (reference sequence). CDR3 bases: TGCAGTGCTGTGGACAGGGCGATGGCAACTAATGAAAAACTGTTTTTT. This encodes CSAVDRAMATNEKLFF.